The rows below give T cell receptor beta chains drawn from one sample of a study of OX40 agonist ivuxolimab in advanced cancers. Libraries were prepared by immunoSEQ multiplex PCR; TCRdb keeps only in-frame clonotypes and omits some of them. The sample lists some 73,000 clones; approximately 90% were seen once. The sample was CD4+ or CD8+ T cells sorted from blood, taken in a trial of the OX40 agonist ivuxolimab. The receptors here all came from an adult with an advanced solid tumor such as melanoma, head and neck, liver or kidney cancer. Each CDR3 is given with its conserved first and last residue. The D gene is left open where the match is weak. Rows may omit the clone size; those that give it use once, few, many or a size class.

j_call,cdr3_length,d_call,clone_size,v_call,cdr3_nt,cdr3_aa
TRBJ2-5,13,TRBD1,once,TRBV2,TGTGCCAGCAGCCGGACAGGGACAGAGACCCAGTACTTC,CASSRTGTETQYF
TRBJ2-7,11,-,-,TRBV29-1,TGCAGCGTTGGACACTCCTACGAGCAGTACTTC,CSVGHSYEQYF
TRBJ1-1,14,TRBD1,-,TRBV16,TGTGCCAGCAGCTACGGGACAGAGAGAACTGAAGCTTTCTTT,CASSYGTERTEAFF
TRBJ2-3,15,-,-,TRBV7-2,TGTGCCAGCACACGAGGGGGACCGGGGACAGATACGCAGTATTTT,CASTRGGPGTDTQYF
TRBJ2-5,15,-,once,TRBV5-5,TGTGCCAGCAGCTTGGTTCAGGGGCTGTGGGAGACCCAGTACTTC,CASSLVQGLWETQYF
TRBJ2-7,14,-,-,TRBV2,TGTGCCAGCAGTCCCCGGACCGGCACCGACGAGCAGTACTTC,CASSPRTGTDEQYF
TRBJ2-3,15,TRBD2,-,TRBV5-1,TGCGCCAGCAGGGCTAGCGGGGTGCACACAGATACGCAGTATTTT,CASRASGVHTDTQYF
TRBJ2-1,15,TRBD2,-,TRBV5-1,TGCGCCAGCAGCCCGACTAGCGGGAGGGCCGATGAGCAGTTCTTC,CASSPTSGRADEQFF
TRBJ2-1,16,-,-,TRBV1,TGCACCAGCAGCCAAGGGACTCCACGCTCCTACAATGAGCAGTTCTTC,CTSSQGTPRSYNEQFF
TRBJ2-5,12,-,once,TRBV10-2,TGCGCCAGCAGTATCACTCAAGAGACCCAGTACTTC,CASSITQETQYF
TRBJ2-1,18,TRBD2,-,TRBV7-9,TGTGCCAGCAGCTTAGTAGGGCTAGCGGGAGGAGGGTACTATGAGCAGTTCTTC,CASSLVGLAGGGYYEQFF
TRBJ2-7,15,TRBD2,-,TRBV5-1,TGCGCCAGCAGCTTGGAGGGGACTAGCGGGAGCGAGCAGTACTTC,CASSLEGTSGSEQYF
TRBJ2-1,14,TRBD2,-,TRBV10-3,TGTGCCATCACCAAGCGGGAGGCCCAGAGTGAGCAGTTCTTC,CAITKREAQSEQFF
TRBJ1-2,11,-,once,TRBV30,TGTGCCTGGATTCTGCGGGAGGGCTGCACCTTC,CAWILREGCTF
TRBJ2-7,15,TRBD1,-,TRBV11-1,TGTGCCAGCAGTCCCGGGACAGGGGGCAGGTACGAGCAGTACTTC,CASSPGTGGRYEQYF
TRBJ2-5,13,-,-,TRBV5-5,TGTGCCAGCAGTTTTGATTTGGGAGAGACCCAGTACTTC,CASSFDLGETQYF
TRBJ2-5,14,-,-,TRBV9,TGTGCCAGCAGCGTAGGGGGCAGCGCGGAGACCCAGTACTTC,CASSVGGSAETQYF
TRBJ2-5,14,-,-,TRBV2,TGTGCCAGCAGTCGAGGGATGGGTGGGGAGACCCAGTACTTC,CASSRGMGGETQYF
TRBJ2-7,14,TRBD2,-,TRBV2,TGTGCCAGCAGGTATACTAGCGGGAGGAACGAGCAGTACTTC,CASRYTSGRNEQYF
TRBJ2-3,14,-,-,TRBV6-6,TGTGCCAGCGGAGAGGGGTTAAGTGGTGATACGCAGTATTTT,CASGEGLSGDTQYF
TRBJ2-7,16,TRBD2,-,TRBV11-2,TGTGCCAGCAGCCTCCACCCCCTAGCGGCCTCCTACGAGCAGTACTTC,CASSLHPLAASYEQYF
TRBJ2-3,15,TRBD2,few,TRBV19,TGTGCCGGGACTAGCGGGAGTTCTAGCACAGATACGCAGTATTTT,CAGTSGSSSTDTQYF
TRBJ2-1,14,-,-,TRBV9,TGTGCCAGCAGCGCTAGCCACGGACGAAATGAGCAGTTCTTC,CASSASHGRNEQFF